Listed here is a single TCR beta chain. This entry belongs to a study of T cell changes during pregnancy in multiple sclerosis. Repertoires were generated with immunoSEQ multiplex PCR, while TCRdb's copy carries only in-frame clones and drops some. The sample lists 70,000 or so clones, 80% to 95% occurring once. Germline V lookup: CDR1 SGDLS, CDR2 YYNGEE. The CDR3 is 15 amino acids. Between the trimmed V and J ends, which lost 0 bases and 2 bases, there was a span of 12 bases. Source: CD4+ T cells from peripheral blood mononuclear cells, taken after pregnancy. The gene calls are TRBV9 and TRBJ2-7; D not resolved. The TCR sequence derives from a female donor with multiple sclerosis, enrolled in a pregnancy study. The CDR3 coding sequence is TGTGCCAGCAGCGTAGCCCCTCCAGGCCCCTACGAGCAGTACTTC. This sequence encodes CASSVAPPGPYEQYF.